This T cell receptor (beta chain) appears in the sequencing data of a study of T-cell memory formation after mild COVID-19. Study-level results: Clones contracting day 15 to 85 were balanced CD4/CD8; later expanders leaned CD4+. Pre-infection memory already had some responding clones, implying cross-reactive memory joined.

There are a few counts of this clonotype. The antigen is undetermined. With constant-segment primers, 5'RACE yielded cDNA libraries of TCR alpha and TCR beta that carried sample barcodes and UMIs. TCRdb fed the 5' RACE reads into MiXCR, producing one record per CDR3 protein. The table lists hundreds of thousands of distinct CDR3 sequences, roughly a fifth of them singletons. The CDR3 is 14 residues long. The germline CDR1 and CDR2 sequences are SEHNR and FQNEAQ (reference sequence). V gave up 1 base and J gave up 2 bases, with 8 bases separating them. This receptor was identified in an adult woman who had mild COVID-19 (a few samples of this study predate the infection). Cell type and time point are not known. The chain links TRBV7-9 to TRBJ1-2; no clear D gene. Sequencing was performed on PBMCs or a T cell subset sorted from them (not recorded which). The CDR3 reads CASSLEQRNYGYTF. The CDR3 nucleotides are TGTGCCAGCAGCTTAGAACAGCGAAACTATGGCTACACCTTC.